These 22 T cell receptor beta chains came from one sample sequenced in a study of T cells in Graves' hyperthyroidism and ophthalmopathy. TCR beta CDR3 sequences were amplified from RNA transcripts. Carried out on the TCR CDR3, a first-round RT-PCR used the HTBI primer set. TCRdb analysed the multiplex PCR reads with MiXCR anew, one entry per CDR3 protein. The sample holds about 700,000 distinct CDR3 sequences; 45% are singletons and the top ten take roughly 7.2%. Source material: peripheral blood or thyroid tissue (not recorded which). The origin of the receptors is an adult man with Graves' disease, either hyperthyroidism or ophthalmopathy (not recorded which).

This clonotype has more than one count but fewer than ten. The CDR3 nucleotides are TGTGCCAGCACCTCGACAGGGGATTCCTACGAGCAGTACTTC. Translated: CASTSTGDSYEQYF. The chain recombines TRBV12-3 or TRBV12-4 with TRBJ2-7; 8 bases fit TRBD1. With 7 bases clipped from V and 1 base from J, the junction kept 6 bases outside the gene matches. The CDR3 consists of 14 residues.

The V gene is TRBV10-2, the J gene TRBJ1-1, with TRBD1 matching over 7 bases. The CDR3 spans 15 residues. Germline CDR1 is WSHSY and CDR2 is SAAADI. V dropped 3 bases and J dropped 1; count of bases not matched to a gene: 5. The CDR3 DNA is TGCGCCAGCAGTGAAACAGGGGTCGGGAACACTGAAGCTTTCTTT. Translation gives CASSETGVGNTEAFF.

The chain is built from TRBV11-1 and TRBJ1-5, with D possibly TRBD1 on 5 matching bases. This CDR3 comprises 17 residues. Trimming removed 4 bases from V and 6 bases from J, with 22 bases in between. Germline CDR1 and CDR2: SGHAT and FQDESV (reference sequence). The CDR3 bases are TGTGCCAGCAGCTCAGGGACCGGGTATGTAGGCGGTCAGCCCCAGCATTTT. Translating gives CASSSGTGYVGGQPQHF.

The CDR3, as DNA: TGCGCCAGCAGCTTGGGCGCCTCTCGAGATACTGAAGCTTTCTTT. As protein: CASSLGASRDTEAFF. J is TRBJ1-1 and V is TRBV5-1; D call uncertain. This CDR3 region has 15 residues. Trimming stripped 0 bases from V and 5 bases from J, with 14 bases between. Germline CDR1 SGHRS, CDR2 YFSETQ. The whole variable domain, remainder taken from reference TRBV5-1 and TRBJ1-1, is KAGVTQTPRYLIKTRGQQVTLSCSPISGHRSVSWYQQTPGQGLQFLFEYFSETQRNKGNFPGRFSGRQFSNSRSEMNVSTLELGDSALYLCASSLGASRDTEAFFGQGTRLTVV.

Ten or more counts support this clonotype. The chain carries TRBV7-9 and TRBJ2-5; D is ambiguous. Between the trimmed V and J ends, which lost 1 base and 1 base, there was a span of 4 bases. Germline V gives CDR1 SEHNR, CDR2 FQNEAQ (reference sequence). This CDR3 spans 13 amino acids. The CDR3 nucleotides are TGTGCCAGCAGCTTAGATCCCCAAGAGACCCAGTACTTC. Translation gives CASSLDPQETQYF.

The V call is TRBV11-2, the J call TRBJ1-2; D uncertain. V lost 1 base to trimming and J lost 0 bases, with 12 bases between them. The CDR3 length is 16 residues. CDR1 is SGHAT and CDR2 is FQNNGV in the germline V gene. The CDR3 loop reads CASSLGSARANYGYTF. The CDR3 DNA follows: TGTGCCAGCAGCTTAGGTTCAGCCAGAGCTAACTATGGCTACACCTTC.

The chain carries TRBV6-5 and TRBJ1-6; D unresolved. Germline values: CDR1 MNHEY, CDR2 SVGAGI. The V and J ends lost 10 bases and 8 bases respectively, with 9 bases between them. The CDR3 loop spans 11 amino acids. The CDR3 loop is CATRDHSPLHF. The CDR3, as DNA: TGTGCCACCCGGGATCATTCACCCCTCCACTTT.

In its sample, this clonotype was seen many times. CDR3 in DNA: TGTGCCAGCAGGGAGACAGGGGGATTCAATCAGCCCCAGCATTTT. Protein: CASRETGGFNQPQHF. The rearrangement uses TRBV2 and TRBJ1-5; 9 nucleotides align to TRBD1. Looked up from germline, CDR1 is SNHLY and CDR2 is FYNNEI. The CDR3 has 15 amino acids. Unmatched junction bases numbered 6, after V lost 6 bases and J lost 3 bases.

The chain recombines TRBV29-1 with TRBJ1-6; maybe TRBD1 (5 bases). Germline V gene data show CDR1 as SQVTM and CDR2 as ANQGSEA. Trimming pared 4 bases from V and 8 bases from J, leaving 12 bases between. CDR3 length: 13 amino acids. This chain's CDR3 is CSVAAGIDSPLHF. CDR3 DNA sequence: TGCAGCGTTGCAGCAGGGATCGATTCACCCCTCCACTTT.

This chain uses TRBV10-3 with TRBJ1-2; TRBD1 aligns across 11 bases. J lost 4 bases, V lost 6 bases, and 4 bases had no gene match. Germline lookup yields CDR1 ENHRY and CDR2 SYGVKD. The CDR3 is made up of 14 amino acids. The CDR3 coding sequence is TGTGCCATCAGACCGGGACAGGGGGGCTATGGCTACACCTTC. It encodes CAIRPGQGGYGYTF.

The J gene is TRBJ2-2, the V gene TRBV7-6; D is ambiguous. Germline V CDR1 and CDR2: SGHVS, FNYEAQ. The CDR3 spans 15 residues. Trimming shortened V by 8 bases and J by 5 bases, and 18 bases separated the two germline ends. The CDR3 nucleotides are TGTGCCAGCTCCGCCGTAGGGATATTAACCGGGGAGCTGTTTTTT. It is translated as CASSAVGILTGELFF.

J is TRBJ2-2 and V is TRBV19; 9 bases line up with TRBD2. Germline CDR1 reads LNHDA; CDR2 reads SQIVND (reference sequence). Trimming took 5 bases from V and 0 from J; bases not matched to a gene: 13. There are 19 residues in the CDR3. The CDR3 sequence is CASSRQGPLAGPNTGELFF. The CDR3 DNA reads TGTGCCAGTAGTCGACAGGGTCCTCTAGCGGGACCGAACACCGGGGAGCTGTTTTTT.

This clonotype was observed many times. The chain carries TRBV7-2 and TRBJ1-4, with D perhaps TRBD1 (5 bases). The germline V gene encodes CDR1 SGHTA and CDR2 FQGNSA. The V end lost 5 bases, the J end lost 15 bases, and 13 bases lay between the germline ends. This CDR3 has 11 amino acids. CDR3 region: CASSPGRNMFF. The CDR3 nucleotides are TGTGCCAGCAGCCCGGGACGGAACATGTTTTTT.

V usage is TRBV25-1 and J usage is TRBJ1-2, with TRBD1 matching 9 bases. The CDR3 spans 13 residues. Germline assignment: CDR1 MGHDK and CDR2 SYGVNS. Trimming took 8 bases from V and 6 from J; bases not matched to a gene: 7. CDR3 nucleotides: TGTGCCAGCGCCTCGACAGGGGGGCATGGCTACACCTTC. Protein: CASASTGGHGYTF.

The rearrangement joins TRBV24-1 to TRBJ1-4; perhaps TRBD1 as D (5 bases). Germline assignment: CDR1 KGHDR and CDR2 SFDVKD. V lost 9 bases, J lost 7 bases, and 17 bases lay in between. There are 14 residues in the CDR3. CDR3 protein: CATRGTGRTEKLFF. In DNA, the CDR3 is TGTGCCACCCGGGGTACGGGGCGGACTGAAAAACTGTTTTTT.

The J gene is TRBJ1-2, the V gene TRBV10-2, with TRBD1 identical over 10 bases. Per the germline V gene, CDR1 is WSHSY and CDR2 is SAAADI. Losses at the gene ends were 0 bases for V and 3 bases for J; bases not matched to a gene: 1. The CDR3 runs 15 residues. The CDR3 loop is CASSESTGGDYGYTF. CDR3 nucleotides: TGCGCCAGCAGTGAGTCGACAGGGGGCGACTATGGCTACACCTTC.

Concerning this clonotype: Given the absence of the conserved phenylalanine or tryptophan at the CDR3 end, a read error is likely. The CDR3 DNA follows: TGTGCCAGCAGCTTGTTCGCATGGTCCCGAACTAACTATGGCTACACCCTC. It encodes CASSLFAWSRTNYGYTL. V usage is TRBV7-2 and J usage is TRBJ1-2; no reliable D call. This CDR3 spans 17 amino acids. Germline V gene data show CDR1 as SGHTA and CDR2 as FQGNSA. V lost 3 bases and J lost 0, with 17 bases in between.

The genes are TRBV7-2 and TRBJ2-5; 14 bases map to TRBD2. Looked up from germline, CDR1 is SGHTA and CDR2 is FQGNSA. The CDR3 runs to 18 residues. After removal of 5 bases from V and 4 bases from J, the junction contained 12 bases not matched to a gene. For the CDR3, the DNA is TGTGCCAGCAGCACTCGGACTAGCGGGAGGACCGGGGGAGAGACCCAGTACTTC. Translated: CASSTRTSGRTGGETQYF.

The V call is TRBV5-1, the J call TRBJ1-2; D is unresolved. Germline CDR1 is SGHRS and CDR2 is YFSETQ. This CDR3 has 16 amino acids. V was trimmed by 2 bases and J by 1 base, leaving 15 bases between them. DNA for the CDR3: TGCGCCAGCAGCTTCGGGAGCATAACCCTTAACTATGGCTACACCTTC. This gives the protein CASSFGSITLNYGYTF.

In its sample, this clonotype was seen a few times. The chain carries TRBV7-9 and TRBJ1-5, with unresolved D. This CDR3 has 15 residues. Germline assignment: CDR1 SEHNR and CDR2 FQNEAQ (reference sequence). Trimming removed 5 bases from V and 6 bases from J, with 17 bases in between. Here the CDR3 DNA reads TGTGCCAGCAGCCGAACAACGGAGGTCGGTCAGCCCCAGCATTTT. Translating gives CASSRTTEVGQPQHF.

In nucleotides, the CDR3 is TGTGCCAGCAGGGGACAGGGGATGAACACTGAAGCTTTCTTT. Protein sequence: CASRGQGMNTEAFF. The chain recombines TRBV6-1 with TRBJ1-1, with TRBD1 identical over 10 bases. Germline CDR1 MNHNS, CDR2 SASEGT. V lost 6 bases to trimming and J lost 0 bases; unmatched junction nucleotides: 1. The CDR3 extends over 14 amino acids.

The rearrangement links TRBV29-1 to TRBJ1-1; 8 bases agree with TRBD1. In germline, CDR1 is SQVTM, CDR2 ANQGSEA. Trimming removed 8 bases from V and 4 bases from J; junction bases left unmatched: 6. This CDR3 is built from 12 residues. This CDR3 is CSSYTGGTEAFF. In DNA form, the CDR3 reads TGCAGCAGTTACACAGGGGGCACTGAAGCTTTCTTT.